This T cell receptor (beta chain) was found in a study of T-cell reconstitution after alpha-beta-depleted transplantation in children. The table lists this clonotype with a few counts. Germline V CDR1 and CDR2: DFQATT, SNEGSKA (reference sequence). The CDR3 has 14 residues. The V gene lost 3 bases and the J gene lost 5 bases, with 16 bases spanning the gap. Researchers prepared the TCRbeta library using unique molecular identifiers, the study reports. TCRdb re-called the PCR reads through MiXCR, storing one row per CDR3 protein. The data hold about 540,000 distinct CDR3 sequences, with around 19% observed a single time.

The TCR was taken from a human donor who donated a stem cell graft to a child with acute lymphoblastic leukemia. This specimen consisted of PBMCs from the stem cell graft donor, obtained from the stem cell graft. The chain joins TRBV20-1 to TRBJ1-1; the D is unclear. The CDR3 DNA is TGCAGTGCTAGGTGGGGAGGGTCGAGAACTGAAGCTTTCTTT. It yields the protein CSARWGGSRTEAFF.